Listed below are T cell receptor beta chains from one sample, sequenced in a study of shared clonotypes between healthy human individuals. Repertoires were generated with immunoSEQ multiplex PCR, while TCRdb's copy carries only in-frame clones and drops some. This sample has approximately 2.1 million clones, with approximately 93% found just once. The sequenced sample consisted of naive CD4+ T cells from PBMCs. The receptors derive from a man aged 18 to 29 in good health. Some clones in this sample may be carry-over from other donors' samples. CDR3s include the opening cysteine and the closing phenylalanine or tryptophan.

V,J,CDR3
TRBV28,TRBJ2-7,CASSLVGSSYEQYF
TRBV15,TRBJ1-1,CATSRVEDRAEAFF
TRBV18,TRBJ2-3,CASSPSGGPDTQYF
TRBV28,TRBJ1-5,CASSFNRGDQPQHF
TRBV7-8,TRBJ1-2,CASSRGQVISNYGYTF
TRBV7-9,TRBJ2-7,CASSPSPGLAGLSEQYF
TRBV21-1,TRBJ1-2,CASSKIQGAEGYTF
TRBV19,TRBJ2-7,CASSIAGGSSYEQYF
TRBV21-1,TRBJ2-1,CASSKGGHSSYNEQFF
TRBV25-1,TRBJ2-3,CASKMAVTDTQYF
TRBV19,TRBJ1-5,CASTLRRNSNQPQHF
TRBV10-3,TRBJ1-5,CAISESGAGQPQHF
TRBV29-1,TRBJ2-3,CSVEDGLTLASDTQYF
TRBV5-4,TRBJ2-2,CASSPIGGANTGELFF
TRBV18,TRBJ1-5,CASSPRGGARYAVEQPQHF
TRBV7-2,TRBJ2-3,CASSTNARSDTQYF
TRBV15,TRBJ2-2,CATSRVLAENTGELFF
TRBV7-7,TRBJ1-4,CASSSAWGVTNEKLFF
TRBV9,TRBJ2-3,CASSVAGAVSTDTQYF
TRBV29-1,TRBJ1-2,CSVEIGASYTF
TRBV9,TRBJ2-1,CASSAPLSGEQFF
TRBV19,TRBJ1-3,CASSRQGASTIYF
TRBV28,TRBJ2-2,CASNLAGDREAGELFF
TRBV18,TRBJ2-7,CASSLADIDYEQYF
TRBV27,TRBJ2-6,CASSPVRGPGANVLTF
TRBV4-1,TRBJ2-1,CASSQVAGGPRREQFF
TRBV30,TRBJ2-7,CAYTGTSGYEQYF
TRBV7-2,TRBJ1-3,CASSLGSGNTIYF
TRBV18,TRBJ1-1,CASSPLGQNTEAFF
TRBV28,TRBJ2-3,CASRDSLTDTQYF
TRBV6-1,TRBJ2-5,CASSELVEQETQYF
TRBV5-1,TRBJ1-2,CASSLDRGRDGYTF
TRBV28,TRBJ1-1,CASSLYRVDEAFF
TRBV18,TRBJ2-2,CASSPGETRTRNTGELFF
TRBV28,TRBJ2-1,CASSLGPHNEQFF
TRBV2,TRBJ2-7,CASTSGLSSYEQYF
TRBV5-5,TRBJ1-2,CASSGLWSLNYGYTF
TRBV6-1,TRBJ1-1,CASSERGQGKSEAFF
TRBV18,TRBJ2-1,CASSPLTGGFRNEQFF
TRBV10-3,TRBJ2-3,CAIRGTGLSTDTQYF
TRBV5-1,TRBJ2-7,CASSWDRGRDEQYF
TRBV25-1,TRBJ1-2,CASSEGGRGGYGYTF
TRBV27,TRBJ1-5,CASHSTGAYNQPQHF
TRBV27,TRBJ1-4,CASSLLGTGRGATNEKLFF